A selection of T cell receptor beta chains follows, all from one sample in a study of cytomegalovirus exposure and HLA in healthy donors. Clones were sequenced by immunoSEQ multiplex PCR, and TCRdb holds only the in-frame ones, with some missing. The sample carries 97,000 or so clones, roughly 85% recorded once. The sample consisted of PBMCs. The receptor set was obtained from a woman aged 25 to 39 in good health and CMV-seronegative. Both conserved end residues are part of each CDR3. Fields, in order: J gene, V gene, D gene, clone size, CDR3 protein, CDR3 DNA. D genes are given only for firm matches. A clone size is listed for some rows: how often the clone was seen (once, few, many), or a class if it is expanded.

TRBJ1-2 | TRBV28 | - | - | CASSLPRAGYTF | TGTGCCAGCAGTTTACCCAGGGCTGGCTACACCTTC
TRBJ2-3 | TRBV27 | TRBD1 | - | CASSPRQGRGTDTQYF | TGTGCCAGCAGTCCTAGACAGGGACGGGGCACAGATACGCAGTATTTT
TRBJ1-4 | TRBV4-3 | - | - | CASSQEVRGMSTNEKLFF | TGCGCCAGCAGCCAAGAGGTTAGGGGGATGTCGACTAATGAAAAACTGTTTTTT
TRBJ2-1 | TRBV4-1 | TRBD2 | - | CASSQAPSGASSYNEQFF | TGCGCCAGCAGCCAAGCCCCTAGCGGCGCTAGCTCCTACAATGAGCAGTTCTTC
TRBJ1-3 | TRBV6-5 | TRBD1 | - | CATWDRPFSGNTIYF | TGTGCCACCTGGGACAGACCTTTCTCTGGAAACACCATATATTTT
TRBJ1-3 | TRBV27 | - | - | CASSLREGFGNTIYF | TGTGCCAGCAGCCTTAGAGAGGGTTTTGGAAACACCATATATTTT
TRBJ2-7 | TRBV7-3 | - | - | CASSLGSTEQYF | TGTGCCAGCAGCTTGGGTAGCACCGAGCAGTACTTC
TRBJ2-7 | TRBV6-5 | TRBD2 | once | CASSYSGLAETYEQYF | TGTGCCAGCAGTTACTCTGGACTAGCGGAAACCTACGAGCAGTACTTC
TRBJ2-7 | TRBV2 | - | few | CASTSPLYEQYF | TGTGCCAGCACGTCCCCTCTGTACGAGCAGTACTTC
TRBJ2-1 | TRBV6-6 | TRBD2 | - | CASRHGTSVFYNEQFF | TGTGCCAGCAGACATGGGACTAGCGTATTCTACAATGAGCAGTTCTTC
TRBJ1-5 | TRBV5-1 | TRBD1 | - | CASSLQGALDQPQHF | TGCGCCAGCAGCTTGCAGGGGGCTTTGGATCAGCCCCAGCATTTT
TRBJ2-5 | TRBV13 | - | - | CASSLEGAGETQYF | TGTGCCAGCAGCTTGGAGGGGGCGGGTGAGACCCAGTACTTC
TRBJ2-7 | TRBV18 | TRBD2 | - | CASSPGGSGAHYEQYF | TGTGCCAGCTCACCAGGAGGGAGCGGGGCCCACTACGAGCAGTACTTC
TRBJ1-2 | TRBV5-4 | TRBD1 | few | CASSLGTALYGYTF | TGTGCCAGCAGCTTAGGGACAGCCCTTTATGGCTACACCTTC
TRBJ1-1 | TRBV28 | - | - | CASSLNNREAFF | TGTGCCAGCAGTTTGAATAACAGGGAAGCTTTCTTT
TRBJ2-7 | TRBV20-1 | - | - | CSAKRGEQYF | TGCAGTGCTAAAAGGGGCGAGCAGTACTTC
TRBJ2-7 | TRBV4-3 | TRBD2 | - | CASSQDGPSGESCEQYF | TGCGCCAGCAGCCAAGACGGGCCTAGCGGAGAAAGCTGCGAGCAGTACTTC
TRBJ1-5 | TRBV7-9 | - | few | CASSLQGDQPQHF | TGTGCCAGCAGCTTACAGGGCGATCAGCCCCAGCATTTT
TRBJ2-7 | TRBV7-9 | - | - | CASSDPLGHGEQYF | TGTGCCAGCAGCGATCCTCTGGGACATGGCGAGCAGTACTTC
TRBJ2-1 | TRBV7-9 | TRBD2 | few | CASSAARGRHSYNEQFF | TGTGCCAGCAGCGCAGCCCGCGGGAGGCACTCCTACAATGAGCAGTTCTTC
TRBJ2-7 | TRBV5-1 | - | - | CASSFSGRTYEQYF | TGCGCCAGCAGCTTCAGCGGCAGAACCTACGAGCAGTACTTC
TRBJ1-5 | TRBV7-3 | - | - | CASSEKQGQGQPQHF | TGTGCCAGCAGCGAGAAGCAGGGGCAGGGTCAGCCCCAGCATTTT
TRBJ2-3 | TRBV7-9 | - | - | CASSPPPATISTDTQYF | TGTGCCAGCAGCCCCCCCCCGGCGACAATAAGCACAGATACGCAGTATTTT
TRBJ2-3 | TRBV5-4 | TRBD2 | - | CASSLAGGLAVLRDTQYF | TGTGCCAGCAGCTTGGCCGGGGGACTAGCCGTACTACGAGATACGCAGTATTTT
TRBJ2-5 | TRBV6-6 | TRBD1 | - | CASSFIPTGAETQYF | TGTGCCAGCAGCTTCATCCCTACAGGGGCTGAGACCCAGTACTTC
TRBJ2-7 | TRBV19 | - | - | CASTQGLGDEQYF | TGTGCCAGTACCCAGGGTCTGGGTGACGAGCAGTACTTC
TRBJ2-5 | TRBV19 | TRBD2 | once | CASSIPRTSGKETQYF | TGTGCCAGTAGTATACCGCGGACTAGCGGAAAAGAGACCCAGTACTTC
TRBJ2-5 | TRBV4-1 | TRBD2 | - | CASSQGASGSFGETQYF | TGCGCCAGCAGCCAAGGGGCTAGCGGGAGTTTTGGAGAGACCCAGTACTTC
TRBJ1-1 | TRBV19 | - | - | CASSTPGMNTEAFF | TGTGCCAGTAGTACTCCGGGGATGAACACTGAAGCTTTCTTT
TRBJ2-1 | TRBV18 | TRBD1 | - | CASSRERQGAYNEQFF | TGTGCCAGCTCGCGAGAAAGACAGGGGGCCTACAATGAGCAGTTCTTC
TRBJ1-5 | TRBV4-1 | - | - | CASSQELGTINQPQHF | TGCGCCAGCAGCCAAGAACTTGGGACAATCAATCAGCCCCAGCATTTT
TRBJ2-5 | TRBV29-1 | - | - | CSVPWGLETQYF | TGCAGCGTTCCTTGGGGGCTCGAGACCCAGTACTTC
TRBJ1-1 | TRBV9 | TRBD1 | - | CASSVEGTGNREAFF | TGTGCCAGCAGCGTAGAAGGGACAGGTAACCGCGAAGCTTTCTTT
TRBJ2-3 | TRBV11-3 | - | - | CASSLDYSKAQYF | TGTGCCAGCAGCTTAGATTACAGCAAGGCGCAGTATTTT
TRBJ1-2 | TRBV6-1 | TRBD1 | - | CASSLDRGFQGYTF | TGTGCCAGCAGTTTGGACAGGGGATTTCAAGGCTACACCTTC
TRBJ2-3 | TRBV2 | - | once | CASSDPGPDTQYF | TGTGCCAGCAGTGACCCAGGGCCAGATACGCAGTATTTT
TRBJ2-3 | TRBV9 | TRBD1 | - | CASSGRDRGRSDTQYF | TGTGCCAGCAGCGGCCGGGACAGGGGGCGTTCAGATACGCAGTATTTT
TRBJ1-3 | TRBV5-1 | TRBD1 | - | CASSLRAGTGRAGNTIYF | TGCGCCAGCAGCTTGAGGGCCGGGACAGGGCGTGCTGGAAACACCATATATTTT
TRBJ2-1 | TRBV2 | TRBD2 | - | CASSSPGLAGVRHYNEQFF | TGTGCCAGCAGTTCTCCGGGACTAGCGGGGGTTAGACACTACAATGAGCAGTTCTTC
TRBJ2-7 | TRBV15 | TRBD1 | few | CATSRETLGDRSHYEQYF | TGTGCCACCAGCAGGGAAACCCTTGGGGACAGGTCTCACTACGAGCAGTACTTC
TRBJ1-4 | TRBV5-4 | TRBD1 | - | CASSSLQGTNEKLFF | TGTGCCAGCAGCTCCTTACAGGGGACTAATGAAAAACTGTTTTTT
TRBJ1-4 | TRBV2 | TRBD1 | - | CASSLRQGFTEKLFF | TGTGCCAGCAGTTTACGACAGGGCTTTACGGAAAAACTGTTTTTT
TRBJ2-1 | TRBV9 | TRBD2 | once | CASSARLADYNEQFF | TGTGCCAGCAGCGCCCGACTAGCGGACTACAATGAGCAGTTCTTC
TRBJ2-5 | TRBV5-1 | - | - | CASSFHAGQETQYF | TGCGCCAGCAGTTTTCACGCGGGACAAGAGACCCAGTACTTC
TRBJ1-5 | TRBV7-2 | - | few | CASSLGGASNQPQHF | TGTGCCAGCAGCTTAGGCGGCGCAAGCAATCAGCCCCAGCATTTT
TRBJ2-2 | TRBV4-3 | - | - | CASSQDAGTGELFF | TGCGCCAGCAGCCAAGATGCCGGCACCGGGGAGCTGTTTTTT
TRBJ2-7 | TRBV7-9 | TRBD2 | - | CASRPGLAGSAGGFYEQYF | TGTGCCAGCAGGCCGGGACTAGCGGGAAGTGCCGGTGGGTTCTACGAGCAGTACTTC
TRBJ2-7 | TRBV5-1 | TRBD1 | few | CASSRGQGAVIEQYF | TGCGCCAGCAGCCGGGGACAGGGGGCCGTCATAGAGCAGTACTTC
TRBJ2-1 | TRBV10-3 | TRBD1 | - | CATWTGDSYNEQFF | TGTGCCACGTGGACAGGGGACTCCTACAATGAGCAGTTCTTC
TRBJ1-1 | TRBV5-1 | - | - | CASSSPGIRNTEAFF | TGCGCCAGCAGCTCCCCCGGGATTCGGAACACTGAAGCTTTCTTT
TRBJ1-5 | TRBV4-1 | - | - | CASSQEGREGYQPQHF | TGCGCCAGCAGCCAAGAGGGGCGGGAGGGGTATCAGCCCCAGCATTTT
TRBJ2-2 | TRBV5-1 | - | - | CASSLNPGENTGELFF | TGCGCCAGCAGCTTGAATCCAGGGGAGAACACCGGGGAGCTGTTTTTT
TRBJ1-4 | TRBV12-5 | TRBD1 | - | CASGPSDRRDEKLFF | TGTGCTAGTGGACCCTCGGACAGGAGAGACGAAAAACTGTTTTTT
TRBJ2-7 | TRBV25-1 | - | - | CASSESGAHYEQYF | TGTGCCAGCAGTGAATCTGGGGCGCACTACGAGCAGTACTTC
TRBJ2-5 | TRBV5-1 | - | - | CASSISGDQETQYF | TGCGCCAGCAGTATTAGCGGTGATCAAGAGACCCAGTACTTC